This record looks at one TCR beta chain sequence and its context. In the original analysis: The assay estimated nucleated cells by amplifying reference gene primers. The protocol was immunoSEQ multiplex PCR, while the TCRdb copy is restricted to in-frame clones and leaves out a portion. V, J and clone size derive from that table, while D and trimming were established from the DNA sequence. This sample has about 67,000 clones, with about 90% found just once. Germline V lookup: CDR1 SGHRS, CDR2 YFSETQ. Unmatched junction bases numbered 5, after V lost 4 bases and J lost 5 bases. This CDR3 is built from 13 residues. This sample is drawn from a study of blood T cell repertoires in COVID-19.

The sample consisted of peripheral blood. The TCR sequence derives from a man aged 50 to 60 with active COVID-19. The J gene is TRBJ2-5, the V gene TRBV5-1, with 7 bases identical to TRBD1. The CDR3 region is CASSGDRGETQYF. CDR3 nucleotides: TGCGCCAGCAGCGGGGACAGAGGGGAGACCCAGTACTTC.